This T cell receptor (beta chain) was recorded in a study of T cell responses to AZD1222 COVID-19 vaccine. Study conclusions and caveats: Donors were largely white British and mainly female; clonal diversity was possibly underestimated. Recipients of AZD1222 seropositive at baseline numbered only 5 or 6. Unmutated variant regions are reportedly the target of nearly half of TCRs that are spike-specific.

The assay was immunoSEQ multiplex PCR, and TCRdb's table has in-frame clones only and misses some. Of more than 120,000 clones listed, about 90% are singletons. V was pared by 2 bases and J by 1 base, with 6 bases of the junction left unmatched. The CDR3 is 16 residues long. CDR1 and CDR2 (germline): MNHNY, SVGAGI (reference sequence). This clone was seen a single time. Antigen specificity is unknown. The rearrangement joins TRBV6-6 to TRBJ1-1, with 8 bases identical to TRBD1. Sequences were derived from peripheral blood, sampled 28 days after the second AZD1222 dose. The receptor was derived from an adult who received the AZD1222 COVID-19 vaccine. The CDR3 sequence is CASSYAPGTGNTEAFF. The CDR3, as DNA: TGTGCCAGCAGTTACGCTCCCGGGACAGGGAACACTGAAGCTTTCTTT.